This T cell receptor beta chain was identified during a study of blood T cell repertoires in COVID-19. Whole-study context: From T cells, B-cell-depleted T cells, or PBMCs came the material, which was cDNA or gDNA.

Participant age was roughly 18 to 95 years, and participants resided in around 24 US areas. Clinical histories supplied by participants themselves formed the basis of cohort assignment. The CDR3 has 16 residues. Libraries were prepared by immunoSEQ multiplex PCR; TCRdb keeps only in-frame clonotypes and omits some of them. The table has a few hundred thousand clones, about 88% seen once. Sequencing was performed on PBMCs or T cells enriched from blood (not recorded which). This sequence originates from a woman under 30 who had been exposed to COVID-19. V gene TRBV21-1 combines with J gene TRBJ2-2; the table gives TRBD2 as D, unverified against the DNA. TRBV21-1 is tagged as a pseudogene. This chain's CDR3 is CASTFRLAENTGELFF. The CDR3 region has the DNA TGTGCCAGCACCTTCCGACTAGCGGAGAACACCGGGGAGCTGTTTTTT.